The rows below give T cell receptor beta chains drawn from one sample of a study of OX40 agonist ivuxolimab in advanced cancers. The method was immunoSEQ multiplex PCR; TCRdb's version includes in-frame clones alone and lacks a portion of them. Here the sample spans thousands of clones, just under 70% being singletons. Source: CD4+ or CD8+ T cells sorted from blood, taken in a trial of the OX40 agonist ivuxolimab. Source of these receptors: an adult with an advanced solid tumor such as melanoma, head and neck, liver or kidney cancer. The CDR3 runs from the conserved cysteine through the conserved F or W. Fields, in order: D gene, V gene, clone size, J gene, CDR3 DNA, CDR3 protein. D genes are given only for firm matches. Only some rows state a clone size, as once, few, many or a class for expanded clones.

>NA|TRBV28|NA|TRBJ1-2
TGTGCCAGCAGTTTATTTGTCCCACTGGGGGGGGAAATCTATGGCTACACCTTC
CASSLFVPLGGEIYGYTF
>TRBD1|TRBV4-2|NA|TRBJ1-2
TGTGCCAGCAGCCGCCAGGGGGACTATGGCTACACCTTC
CASSRQGDYGYTF
>NA|TRBV7-9|NA|TRBJ2-1
TGTGCCAGCAGCAAAGCCCCGTACGGGACAAAAGACAATGAGCAGTTCTTC
CASSKAPYGTKDNEQFF
>NA|TRBV25-1|medium-sized|TRBJ2-5
TGTGCCACCCATAAAGAGACCCAGTACTTC
CATHKETQYF
>TRBD2|TRBV6-5|NA|TRBJ2-1
TGTGCCAGCAGCTCGAGCGGGAGGCACTACAATGAGCAGTTCTTC
CASSSSGRHYNEQFF
>TRBD1|TRBV7-8|NA|TRBJ1-2
TGTGCCAGCAGCCAGCAGGGGGTCTATGGCTACACCTTC
CASSQQGVYGYTF
>NA|TRBV28|NA|TRBJ2-7
TGTGCCAGCATACCGAGAGGGCGCACCTACGAGCAGTACTTC
CASIPRGRTYEQYF
>TRBD1|TRBV5-1|NA|TRBJ2-3
TGCGCCAGCAGCTCAGGGACAGGTACTAGCACAGATACGCAGTATTTT
CASSSGTGTSTDTQYF
>NA|TRBV11-2|NA|TRBJ2-7
TGTGCCAGCAGCTTAGTTCAGGTGGTGGAAGAGCAGTACTTC
CASSLVQVVEEQYF
>TRBD1|TRBV6-4|NA|TRBJ2-3
TGTGCCAGCAGTGAGGGACAGGGGGCAGATACGCAGTATTTT
CASSEGQGADTQYF
>NA|TRBV6-1|NA|TRBJ2-5
TGTGCCAGCAGTGAAGGCCAAAGTGTTGAGACCCAGTACTTC
CASSEGQSVETQYF
>TRBD1|TRBV28|NA|TRBJ2-7
TGTGCCAGCAGTCCGAGACAGGGGGTCTACTACGAGCAGTACTTC
CASSPRQGVYYEQYF
>NA|TRBV4-2|NA|TRBJ1-1
TGTGCCAGCAGCCAGAGCTTTAACACTGAAGCTTTCTTT
CASSQSFNTEAFF
>NA|TRBV6-5|NA|TRBJ1-2
TGTGCCAGCAGTTACTCCCGTAACTATGGCTACACCTTC
CASSYSRNYGYTF
>NA|TRBV4-2|NA|TRBJ2-2
TGTGCCAGCAGCTTTCAAGGACCTTTCACCGGGGAGCTGTTTTTT
CASSFQGPFTGELFF
>TRBD1|TRBV30|NA|TRBJ2-7
TGTGCCTGGAGTGTAAGGACAGGAGCCTACGAGCAGTACTTC
CAWSVRTGAYEQYF
>TRBD2|TRBV6-4|NA|TRBJ2-5
TGTGCCAGCAGTGAAAAAGCGGGAACCCAAGAGACCCAGTACTTC
CASSEKAGTQETQYF
>NA|TRBV9|NA|TRBJ1-2
TGTGCCAGCACCCTTGGTTCAGACTATGGCTACACCTTC
CASTLGSDYGYTF
>NA|TRBV27|NA|TRBJ2-7
TGTGCCAGCAGTTTACCAAACTCCTACGAGCAGTACTTC
CASSLPNSYEQYF
>NA|TRBV9|NA|TRBJ2-6
TGTGCCAGCAGCGTAGTCGCAGGGCCATCCGGGGCCAACGTCCTGACTTTC
CASSVVAGPSGANVLTF
>TRBD2|TRBV4-3|NA|TRBJ2-3
TGCGCCAGCAGCCAAGATCCTAGCGGGTACGACACGCAGTATTTT
CASSQDPSGYDTQYF
>NA|TRBV20-1|NA|TRBJ2-3
TGCAGTGTAGGGGGAGATACGCAGTATTTT
CSVGGDTQYF
>NA|TRBV5-4|NA|TRBJ2-7
TGTGCCAGCAGCTCCGGACTGGTCTCCTACGAGCAGTACTTC
CASSSGLVSYEQYF
>NA|TRBV5-1|once|TRBJ2-1
TGCGCCAGCAGCTTGAGTACGTCGGAGCAGTTCTTC
CASSLSTSEQFF
>TRBD2|TRBV11-2|few|TRBJ2-5
TGTGCCAGCAGCTCCACCGGGACTAGCGGAGAGACCCAGTACTTC
CASSSTGTSGETQYF
>NA|TRBV10-3|NA|TRBJ1-1
TGTGCCATCAGTGAGTCCAGGCAGTACACTGAAGCTTTCTTT
CAISESRQYTEAFF
>TRBD1|TRBV7-9|NA|TRBJ2-1
TGTGCCAGCAGCTTAGGGGGACAGGGAAGTGAGCAGTTCTTC
CASSLGGQGSEQFF
>TRBD1|TRBV4-2|NA|TRBJ1-5
TGTGCCAGCAGCCAGATGCAGGGGGACGGTCAGCCCCAGCATTTT
CASSQMQGDGQPQHF
>TRBD2|TRBV7-8|few|TRBJ2-1
TGTGCCAGCAGCCCTAGCGGGGGCGGGACAGGATTCTACAATGAGCAGTTCTTC
CASSPSGGGTGFYNEQFF
>NA|TRBV4-1|few|TRBJ2-1
TGCGCCAGCAGCCAAGACGGGATAGCGTGGAATGAGCAGTTCTTC
CASSQDGIAWNEQFF
>TRBD1|TRBV28|NA|TRBJ1-1
TGTGCCAGCAGTCTACTCGACAGGGACACTGAAGCTTTCTTT
CASSLLDRDTEAFF
>NA|TRBV27|NA|TRBJ2-2
TGTGCCAGCAGTTCAGGGGAGCGGGACACCGGGGAGCTGTTTTTT
CASSSGERDTGELFF
>NA|TRBV27|NA|TRBJ1-1
TGTGCCAGCAAGAACAGGGTAGGAACCGAAGCTTTCTTT
CASKNRVGTEAFF
>TRBD2|TRBV7-9|NA|TRBJ2-4
TGTGCCAGCAGCCCACTCCTAGCGGGGAAAAACATTCAGTACTTC
CASSPLLAGKNIQYF
>NA|TRBV6-5|NA|TRBJ1-1
TGTGCCAGCAGTTACTCTTGGCGGGACATTAACACTGAAGCTTTCTTT
CASSYSWRDINTEAFF
>NA|TRBV30|NA|TRBJ2-7
TGTGCCTGGAGTTCTGGGGCGGGCGAGCAGTACTTC
CAWSSGAGEQYF
>TRBD1|TRBV19|few|TRBJ2-7
TGTGCCAGTAGTCCGGGACAGGGGTTTGAGCAGTACTTC
CASSPGQGFEQYF
>NA|TRBV29-1|NA|TRBJ2-7
TGCAGCGTCGAAGAGGCGGAGAGCTCCTACGAGCAGTACTTC
CSVEEAESSYEQYF
>TRBD2|TRBV5-6|NA|TRBJ2-3
TGTGCCAGCAGCTTGGAGACTAGCTACACAGATACGCAGTATTTT
CASSLETSYTDTQYF
>NA|TRBV4-2|few|TRBJ2-7
TGTGCCAGCAGCCAAGATGGGGGGGACAAATCCTACGAGCAGTACTTC
CASSQDGGDKSYEQYF
>NA|TRBV27|hyperexpanded|TRBJ2-7
TGTGCCAGCGCGCCAGGGCCATCCTACGAGCAGTACTTC
CASAPGPSYEQYF
>NA|TRBV27|NA|TRBJ1-5
TGTGCCAGCAGTTTAATGGGGAAACAGCCCCAGCATTTT
CASSLMGKQPQHF
>TRBD2|TRBV4-3|NA|TRBJ2-2
TGCGCCAGCAGCCGACTCCGGGGGGGAGCGGAGCTGTTTTTT
CASSRLRGGAELFF
>NA|TRBV4-3|NA|TRBJ2-2
TGCGCCAGCAGCCCCCAGGGAGGTAGCTCGTCGGGGACCGGGGAGCTGTTTTTT
CASSPQGGSSSGTGELFF
>NA|TRBV11-2|NA|TRBJ2-1
TGTGCCAGCAGCTACTCGTATGAGCAGTTCTTC
CASSYSYEQFF
>NA|TRBV27|NA|TRBJ1-1
TGTGCCAGCAGCTCGTACGGGGGGGACTCTGAAGCTTTCTTT
CASSSYGGDSEAFF
>NA|TRBV4-1|few|TRBJ1-5
TGCGCCAGCAGCCAAGTCTACGGTGGGGGACCGAATCAGCCCCAGCATTTT
CASSQVYGGGPNQPQHF
>TRBD1|TRBV19|NA|TRBJ2-3
TGTGCCAGTGAGACAGGGGCCGGCACAGATACGCAGTATTTT
CASETGAGTDTQYF
>NA|TRBV4-1|once|TRBJ2-7
TGCGCCAGCAGCCAATCCAGACCCGGTGCCTACGAGCAGTACTTC
CASSQSRPGAYEQYF
>NA|TRBV9|NA|TRBJ1-3
TGTGCCAGCAGTCACTCCGAGGGCACCTTCTCTGGAAACACCATATATTTT
CASSHSEGTFSGNTIYF
>TRBD2|TRBV4-3|NA|TRBJ2-3
TGCGCCAGCAGCCAAGGGGATAGCGGGGGTTATACGCAGTATTTT
CASSQGDSGGYTQYF
>NA|TRBV2|NA|TRBJ1-1
TGTGCCAGCAGTCTTGGAGCGGAGACTGAAGCTTTCTTT
CASSLGAETEAFF
>TRBD1|TRBV7-6|NA|TRBJ2-7
TGTGCCAGCAGCTTCCAGGGGGCGAAGGACGAGCAGTACTTC
CASSFQGAKDEQYF
>TRBD2|TRBV29-1|few|TRBJ2-1
TGCAGCGTTACTAGCGTTTCTAGTGTAGAGCAGTTCTTC
CSVTSVSSVEQFF
>NA|TRBV28|NA|TRBJ2-3
TGTGCCAGCAGTCTCCTCCGACTGACAGATACGCAGTATTTT
CASSLLRLTDTQYF